Listed below are T cell receptor beta chains from one sample, sequenced in a study of monozygotic twins with inflammatory bowel disease. TCRdb re-called the 5' RACE reads and shows each CDR3 protein once, DNA omitted. The sample data list just over 300,000 distinct CDR3 sequences. Sequences were obtained from blood. The receptors shown here come from a human donor with ulcerative colitis or Crohn's disease, or a healthy co-twin of an affected twin (not recorded which). Each CDR3 is given with its conserved first and last residue.

>TRBJ2-7|TRBV20-1
CSARAPRGRSSEQYF
>TRBJ2-5|TRBV5-1
CASSLGASQETQYF
>TRBJ1-6|TRBV5-5
CASSLDGTWVIHF
>TRBJ1-6|TRBV4-3
CASSRGTGSPNPLHF
>TRBJ1-2|TRBV29-1
CSAYGARRYTF
>TRBJ1-5|TRBV24-1
CATRGGGNQPQHF
>TRBJ2-2|TRBV5-1
CASSHGPDFTGELFF
>TRBJ2-7|TRBV4-3
CASSQGQGSSYEQYF
>TRBJ1-6|TRBV6-5
CASSYSDSPLHF
>TRBJ2-7|TRBV29-1
CSIHGSRPPYEQYF